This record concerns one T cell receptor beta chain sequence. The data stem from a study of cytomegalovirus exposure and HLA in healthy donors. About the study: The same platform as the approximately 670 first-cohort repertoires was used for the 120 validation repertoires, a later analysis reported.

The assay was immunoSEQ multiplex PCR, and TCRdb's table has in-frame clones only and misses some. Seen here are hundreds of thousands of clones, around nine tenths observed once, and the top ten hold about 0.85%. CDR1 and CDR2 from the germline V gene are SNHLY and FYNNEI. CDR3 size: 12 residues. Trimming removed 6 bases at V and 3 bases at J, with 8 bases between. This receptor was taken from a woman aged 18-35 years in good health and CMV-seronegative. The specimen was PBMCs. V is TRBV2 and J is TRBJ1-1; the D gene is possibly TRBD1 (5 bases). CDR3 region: CASRAGYTEAFF. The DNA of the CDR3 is TGTGCCAGCAGGGCAGGGTACACTGAAGCTTTCTTT.